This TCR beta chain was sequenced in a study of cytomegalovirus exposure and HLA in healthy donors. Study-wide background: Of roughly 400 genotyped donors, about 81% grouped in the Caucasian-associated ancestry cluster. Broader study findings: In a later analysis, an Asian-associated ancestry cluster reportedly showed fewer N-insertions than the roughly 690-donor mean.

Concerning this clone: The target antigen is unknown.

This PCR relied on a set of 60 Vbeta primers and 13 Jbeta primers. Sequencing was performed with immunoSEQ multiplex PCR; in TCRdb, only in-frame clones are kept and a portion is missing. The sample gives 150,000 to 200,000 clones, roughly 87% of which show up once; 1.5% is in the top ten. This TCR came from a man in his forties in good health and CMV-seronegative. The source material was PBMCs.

Written as DNA, the CDR3 is TGTGCCAGCAGCGTATGGGGACAGACCGTCACTGAAGCTTTCTTT. Its translation: CASSVWGQTVTEAFF. The chain combines TRBV7-9 with TRBJ1-1; 7 nucleotides align to TRBD1. V shed 5 bases, J shed 4 bases, and the junction held 10 bases outside the gene matches. Germline V gene lookup returns CDR1 SEHNR and CDR2 FQNEAQ (reference sequence). The length of the CDR3 is 15 residues. Supplemented by reference TRBV7-9 and TRBJ1-1, the full variable domain reads DTGVSQNPRHKITKRGQNVTFRCDPISEHNRLYWYRQTLGQGPEFLTYFQNEAQLEKSRLLSDRFSAERPKGSFSTLEIQRTEQGDSAMYLCASSVWGQTVTEAFFGQGTRLTVV.